These T cell receptor beta chains were read from a single sample in a study of beta chain features in type 1 diabetes. The data were produced by immunoSEQ multiplex PCR, yet TCRdb's version contains in-frame clones alone and is incomplete. The table lists almost 350,000 clones, around 9.7% of them singletons. The specimen sequenced was central memory CD4+ T cells from blood. These receptors originate from a man aged 30-40 years with type 1 diabetes. CDR3s include the opening cysteine and the closing phenylalanine or tryptophan. Fields, in order: V gene, clone size, J gene, D gene, CDR3 protein, CDR3 DNA. D genes are given only for firm matches. Clone size, where shown, is once, few, many, or a class for clones that have expanded.

V: TRBV19
size: few
J: TRBJ2-3
D: -
CDR3: CASREGTDTQYF
DNA: TGTGCCAGCAGGGAGGGCACAGATACGCAGTATTTT

V: TRBV10-3
size: -
J: TRBJ1-5
D: TRBD1
CDR3: CAISAVGTGVHSNQPQHF
DNA: TGTGCCATCAGTGCAGTTGGGACAGGGGTGCATAGCAATCAGCCCCAGCATTTT

V: TRBV7-2
size: few
J: TRBJ2-2
D: -
CDR3: CASSILAHTGELFF
DNA: TGTGCCAGCAGCATACTAGCACACACCGGGGAGCTGTTTTTT

V: TRBV6-1
size: -
J: TRBJ1-3
D: -
CDR3: CASSRAQGEGNTIYF
DNA: TGTGCCAGCAGTCGGGCGCAGGGAGAAGGGAACACCATATATTTT

V: TRBV20-1
size: few
J: TRBJ2-7
D: -
CDR3: CSAKGAYEQYF
DNA: TGCAGTGCTAAAGGGGCCTACGAGCAGTACTTC

V: TRBV29-1
size: -
J: TRBJ1-5
D: -
CDR3: CRGIVGYSNQPQHF
DNA: TGCAGGGGTATCGTCGGGTACAGCAATCAGCCCCAGCATTTT

V: TRBV2
size: -
J: TRBJ2-7
D: TRBD2
CDR3: CASGGLVRSYEQYF
DNA: TGTGCCAGCGGGGGACTAGTGAGGTCCTACGAGCAGTACTTC

V: TRBV7-2
size: few
J: TRBJ2-7
D: TRBD2
CDR3: CASSPGEGTYEQYF
DNA: TGTGCCAGCAGCCCGGGGGAGGGCACCTACGAGCAGTACTTC

V: TRBV11-2
size: -
J: TRBJ2-2
D: -
CDR3: CASSFRSGSNTGELFF
DNA: TGTGCCAGCAGCTTCAGAAGTGGTAGCAACACCGGGGAGCTGTTTTTT

V: TRBV7-8
size: many
J: TRBJ2-7
D: -
CDR3: CASSLDVGGPSYEQYF
DNA: TGTGCCAGCAGCTTAGATGTCGGGGGGCCCTCCTACGAGCAGTACTTC

V: TRBV7-2
size: -
J: TRBJ2-7
D: TRBD1
CDR3: CASSPTWDRTYEQYF
DNA: TGTGCCAGCAGCCCTACGTGGGACAGAACCTACGAGCAGTACTTC

V: TRBV2
size: -
J: TRBJ1-2
D: TRBD1
CDR3: CASSVGQESYTF
DNA: TGTGCCAGCAGTGTTGGACAGGAGAGCTACACCTTC

V: TRBV5-1
size: few
J: TRBJ1-1
D: -
CDR3: CASSFTTGLNTEAFF
DNA: TGCGCCAGCAGCTTCACAACAGGGCTGAACACTGAAGCTTTCTTT

V: TRBV5-6
size: -
J: TRBJ1-1
D: -
CDR3: CASSLFTGANTEAFF
DNA: TGTGCCAGCAGCTTGTTTACGGGAGCGAACACTGAAGCTTTCTTT

V: TRBV6-6
size: -
J: TRBJ2-7
D: -
CDR3: CASSYGGTGLRDEQYF
DNA: TGTGCCAGCAGTTACGGGGGGACGGGATTAAGGGACGAGCAGTACTTC

V: TRBV18
size: -
J: TRBJ2-7
D: -
CDR3: CASSPGISYEQYF
DNA: TGTGCCAGCTCACCAGGGATCTCCTACGAGCAGTACTTC

V: TRBV9
size: few
J: TRBJ2-5
D: TRBD2
CDR3: CASSVSGGALETQYF
DNA: TGTGCCAGCAGCGTTAGCGGGGGGGCCCTGGAGACCCAGTACTTC

V: TRBV19
size: -
J: TRBJ1-5
D: -
CDR3: CASSPMVGGAQPQHF
DNA: TGTGCCAGTAGTCCAATGGTCGGCGGGGCACAGCCCCAGCATTTT

V: TRBV11-2
size: few
J: TRBJ2-1
D: -
CDR3: CASSPRALKSDEQFF
DNA: TGTGCCAGCAGTCCGCGGGCCCTTAAATCCGATGAGCAGTTCTTC

V: TRBV7-6
size: -
J: TRBJ2-7
D: -
CDR3: CASSLTGDYEQYF
DNA: TGTGCCAGCAGCTTGACAGGAGACTACGAGCAGTACTTC

V: TRBV6-6
size: -
J: TRBJ2-1
D: -
CDR3: CASSYGDGDNEQFF
DNA: TGTGCCAGCAGTTACGGGGACGGAGACAATGAGCAGTTCTTC

V: TRBV14
size: few
J: TRBJ2-7
D: TRBD1
CDR3: CASRRTGGTYEQYF
DNA: TGTGCCAGCAGAAGAACAGGGGGCACCTACGAGCAGTACTTC

V: TRBV4-1
size: few
J: TRBJ2-3
D: -
CDR3: CASSQEVLGTDTQYF
DNA: TGCGCCAGCAGCCAAGAGGTACTCGGCACAGATACGCAGTATTTT

V: TRBV19
size: -
J: TRBJ2-3
D: -
CDR3: CAAAEGGGTDTQYF
DNA: TGTGCCGCCGCCGAGGGAGGAGGCACAGATACGCAGTATTTT

V: TRBV11-3
size: few
J: TRBJ2-3
D: TRBD2
CDR3: CASSFRISGEGDTQYF
DNA: TGTGCCAGCAGCTTTAGGATCAGCGGGGAGGGAGATACGCAGTATTTT

V: TRBV7-2
size: few
J: TRBJ1-2
D: TRBD1
CDR3: CASSFKGARGYTF
DNA: TGTGCCAGCAGCTTTAAGGGGGCTCGTGGCTACACCTTC

V: TRBV9
size: -
J: TRBJ2-6
D: -
CDR3: CASGISGANVLTF
DNA: TGTGCCTCTGGGATTTCTGGGGCCAACGTCCTGACTTTC

V: TRBV7-9
size: -
J: TRBJ1-1
D: -
CDR3: CASSLTGSAEAFF
DNA: TGTGCCAGCAGCCTTACAGGGAGTGCTGAAGCTTTCTTT

V: TRBV7-2
size: -
J: TRBJ2-5
D: TRBD2
CDR3: CASSRGLADQETQYF
DNA: TGTGCCAGCAGCCGTGGACTAGCGGACCAAGAGACCCAGTACTTC

V: TRBV5-1
size: -
J: TRBJ1-1
D: TRBD1
CDR3: CASSLDPGTANTEAFF
DNA: TGCGCCAGCAGCTTGGACCCCGGGACAGCGAACACTGAAGCTTTCTTT

V: TRBV6-5
size: few
J: TRBJ2-5
D: -
CDR3: CASSEASQETQYF
DNA: TGTGCCAGCAGCGAGGCCTCACAAGAGACCCAGTACTTC

V: TRBV5-1
size: many
J: TRBJ2-1
D: TRBD1
CDR3: CASSLGTGGNEQFF
DNA: TGCGCCAGCAGCCTCGGGACAGGGGGCAATGAGCAGTTCTTC

V: TRBV2
size: -
J: TRBJ1-1
D: -
CDR3: CASSEHTEAFF
DNA: TGTGCCAGCAGTGAACACACTGAAGCTTTCTTT

V: TRBV19
size: -
J: TRBJ2-4
D: -
CDR3: CASSIGGSRAKNIQYF
DNA: TGTGCCAGTAGTATCGGGGGAAGTCGGGCCAAAAACATTCAGTACTTC

V: TRBV7-8
size: few
J: TRBJ2-3
D: TRBD1
CDR3: CASSPTGDTQYF
DNA: TGTGCCAGCAGCCCGACAGGGGATACGCAGTATTTT

V: TRBV30
size: few
J: TRBJ2-6
D: -
CDR3: CAWSGNRVPVSGANVLTF
DNA: TGTGCCTGGAGTGGGAACAGGGTGCCCGTCTCTGGGGCCAACGTCCTGACTTTC

V: TRBV19
size: -
J: TRBJ1-5
D: -
CDR3: CASGGSILEPQHF
DNA: TGTGCCAGCGGGGGGTCCATCTTAGAGCCCCAGCATTTT

V: TRBV2
size: -
J: TRBJ1-4
D: -
CDR3: CASSEGTDLEKLFF
DNA: TGTGCCAGCAGTGAAGGGACTGACCTTGAAAAACTGTTTTTT

V: TRBV6-5
size: few
J: TRBJ1-1
D: -
CDR3: CASSSVDTEAFF
DNA: TGTGCCAGCAGTTCCGTAGACACTGAAGCTTTCTTT

V: TRBV5-4
size: -
J: TRBJ2-7
D: TRBD1
CDR3: CASSLQTGPNEQYF
DNA: TGTGCCAGCAGCCTGCAGACAGGGCCCAACGAGCAGTACTTC

V: TRBV6-1
size: -
J: TRBJ2-3
D: -
CDR3: CASSYRGTRDTQYF
DNA: TGTGCCAGCAGTTATCGGGGAACGAGGGATACGCAGTATTTT

V: TRBV5-4
size: few
J: TRBJ1-6
D: TRBD1
CDR3: CASKLTGTGNSPLHF
DNA: TGTGCCAGCAAACTGACCGGGACAGGCAATTCACCCCTCCACTTT

V: TRBV6-5
size: -
J: TRBJ1-1
D: -
CDR3: CASSYALLGNTEAFF
DNA: TGTGCCAGCAGTTACGCCCTTCTGGGAAACACTGAAGCTTTCTTT

V: TRBV10-2
size: few
J: TRBJ1-6
D: -
CDR3: CASIQTRDSPLHF
DNA: TGCGCCAGCATCCAGACTAGGGATTCACCCCTCCACTTT

V: TRBV23-1
size: -
J: TRBJ2-3
D: TRBD1
CDR3: CASSQSNTGGPDTQYF
DNA: TGCGCCAGCAGTCAATCTAACACAGGGGGCCCAGATACGCAGTATTTT

V: TRBV25-1
size: few
J: TRBJ1-1
D: -
CDR3: CASSELRGLNTEAFF
DNA: TGTGCCAGCAGTGAATTACGGGGGCTGAACACTGAAGCTTTCTTT

V: TRBV4-3
size: few
J: TRBJ1-4
D: -
CDR3: CASSQGQGNEKLFF
DNA: TGCGCCAGCAGCCAAGGCCAGGGTAATGAAAAACTGTTTTTT

V: TRBV7-2
size: many
J: TRBJ1-6
D: -
CDR3: CASSSQGAGNSPLHF
DNA: TGTGCCAGCAGCTCTCAAGGGGCGGGAAATTCACCCCTCCACTTT

V: TRBV4-3
size: -
J: TRBJ1-1
D: -
CDR3: CASSQDTKGKAFF
DNA: TGCGCCAGCAGCCAAGATACGAAGGGGAAAGCTTTCTTT

V: TRBV28
size: few
J: TRBJ2-3
D: -
CDR3: CASSLSDSATQYF
DNA: TGTGCCAGCAGTTTGTCCGATTCGGCTACGCAGTATTTT

V: TRBV2
size: -
J: TRBJ2-3
D: -
CDR3: CASRGSTNTQYF
DNA: TGTGCCAGCAGAGGGTCCACGAATACGCAGTATTTT

V: TRBV7-9
size: -
J: TRBJ2-5
D: -
CDR3: CASSQNPKETQYF
DNA: TGTGCCAGCAGCCAGAATCCGAAAGAGACCCAGTACTTC

V: TRBV7-6
size: -
J: TRBJ2-3
D: TRBD2
CDR3: CASSLLRASGNTDTQYF
DNA: TGTGCCAGCAGCTTACTTCGGGCTAGCGGAAACACAGATACGCAGTATTTT

V: TRBV6-5
size: -
J: TRBJ2-1
D: -
CDR3: CASSYHLASLYNEQFF
DNA: TGTGCCAGCAGTTATCATTTAGCCTCCCTCTACAATGAGCAGTTCTTC

V: TRBV28
size: few
J: TRBJ1-6
D: -
CDR3: CASTLSPSSNSPLHF
DNA: TGTGCCAGCACCTTGTCGCCCAGCTCTAATTCACCCCTCCACTTT

V: TRBV5-1
size: few
J: TRBJ2-7
D: TRBD1
CDR3: CASSLEAGGSYEQYF
DNA: TGCGCCAGCAGCTTGGAGGCAGGGGGATCCTACGAGCAGTACTTC

V: TRBV6-5
size: few
J: TRBJ2-2
D: -
CDR3: CASSSLAVNGGELFF
DNA: TGTGCCAGCAGTTCGCTGGCAGTCAACGGCGGGGAGCTGTTTTTT

V: TRBV18
size: -
J: TRBJ2-7
D: -
CDR3: CASSLDGRDYEQYF
DNA: TGTGCCAGCTCGCTAGACGGACGGGACTACGAGCAGTACTTC

V: TRBV28
size: -
J: TRBJ1-2
D: TRBD1
CDR3: CASSSTGTGDYGYTF
DNA: TGTGCCAGCAGTTCAACCGGGACAGGAGACTATGGCTACACCTTC